This T cell receptor beta chain comes out of a study of cytomegalovirus exposure and HLA in healthy donors. Produced via immunoSEQ multiplex PCR; TCRdb's table is partial and in-frame only. Among about 120,000 clones listed, roughly 90% were seen once. Trimming took 1 base from V and 2 from J; bases not matched to a gene: 4. The CDR3 consists of 15 residues. The germline V gene has CDR1 KGHSH and CDR2 LQKENI. The chain carries TRBV18 and TRBJ2-7; 8 nucleotides match TRBD2. The sequenced sample consisted of PBMCs. This receptor was taken from a young woman in good health and CMV-seropositive. The CDR3 sequence: CASSPRAGGAYEQYF. CDR3 DNA sequence: TGTGCCAGCTCACCACGGGCGGGAGGAGCCTACGAGCAGTACTTC.